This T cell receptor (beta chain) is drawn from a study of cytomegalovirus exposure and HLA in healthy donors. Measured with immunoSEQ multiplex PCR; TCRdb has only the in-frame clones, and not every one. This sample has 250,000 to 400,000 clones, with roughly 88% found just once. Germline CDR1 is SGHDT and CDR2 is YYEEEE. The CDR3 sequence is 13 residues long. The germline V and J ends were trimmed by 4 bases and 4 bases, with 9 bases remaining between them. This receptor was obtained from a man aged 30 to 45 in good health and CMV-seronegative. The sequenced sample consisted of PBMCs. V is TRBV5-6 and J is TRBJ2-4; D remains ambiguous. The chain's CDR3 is CASSPWPKNIQYF. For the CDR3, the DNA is TGTGCCAGCAGCCCCTGGCCTAAAAACATTCAGTACTTC.